A single T cell receptor (beta chain) is shown here with its context. Its antigen is not identified. Construction of the TCRbeta library involved unique molecular identifiers. One entry per CDR3 protein, called by TCRdb with MiXCR from the PCR reads. The profile shows approximately 400,000 distinct CDR3 sequences, about 16% of them singletons. These data come from a study of T-cell reconstitution after alpha-beta-depleted transplantation in children. CDR3 size: 14 residues. Per germline, CDR1 SGHRS and CDR2 YFSETQ. Trimming pared 4 bases from V and 4 bases from J, leaving 15 bases between. Study results and caveats: When one year had passed after transplant, most T-cell counts and diversity came from newly produced T cells. About two months after transplant, alpha-beta T cells reportedly came from several hundred expanded graft clones.

Material: PBMCs, mostly from graft donor cells, obtained 360 days after TCRalphabeta/CD19-depleted stem cell transplant. J is TRBJ2-7 and V is TRBV5-1; D is uncertain. This receptor was taken from a boy less than two years old who had a stem cell transplant for Wiskott-Aldrich syndrome, so the T cells may come from the graft donor. The CDR3 reads CASSAVEGRYEQYF. The CDR3 bases are TGCGCCAGCAGCGCCGTCGAAGGTCGGTACGAGCAGTACTTC.